The clone carrying this T cell receptor (beta chain) showed up just a few times. Its antigen remains unknown. This record belongs to a study of T-cell reconstitution after alpha-beta-depleted transplantation in children. Notes on the study in general: Reported findings indicate that, about two months after transplant, alpha-beta T cells came from several hundred expanded clones, which were derived from non-depleted graft cells.

TCRbeta library construction was performed incorporating unique molecular identifiers. In TCRdb, the PCR reads were re-called with MiXCR into one record per CDR3 protein. This table holds around 960,000 distinct CDR3 sequences, around 30% found once. The sequence derives from a boy under two years old who had a stem cell transplant for SCID, so the T cells may come from the graft donor. This material consisted of PBMCs, mostly from graft donor cells, taken 360 days after TCRalphabeta/CD19-depleted stem cell transplant.

DNA for the CDR3: TGCAGCGTTGATGGGGCAGGACGCACAGATACGCAGTATTTT. Translated: CSVDGAGRTDTQYF. This chain connects TRBV29-1 to TRBJ2-3, with D maybe TRBD1 (5 bases). Germline V gene lookup returns CDR1 SQVTM and CDR2 ANQGSEA. The CDR3 sequence is 14 residues long. V was trimmed by 3 bases and J by 1 base, leaving 11 bases between them.